This T cell receptor beta chain was profiled in a study of shared clonotypes between healthy human individuals. General study findings and limits: Naive subsets tended to show greater estimated richness than memory subsets. The four-donor shared clonotypes exceeded non-shared clonotypes in generation probability, with non-shared ones scoring lower.

Germline lookup yields CDR1 SGHDN and CDR2 FVKESK. CDR3 length: 14 amino acids. With 0 bases removed from V and 8 bases from J, the gap between germline ends came to 13 bases. Note on this clone: Antigen specificity is unknown.

The data were produced by immunoSEQ multiplex PCR, yet TCRdb's version contains in-frame clones alone and is incomplete. The sample consists of about 1,800,000 clones, about 95% of them appearing once. Selected positively for CCR7 and CD45RO-negative, naive CD8 cells excluded terminally differentiated effector memory CD45RA+ cells. Material: naive CD8+ T cells sorted from blood. The chain recombines TRBV14 with TRBJ1-1; TRBD1 is a possible D gene (5 bases). The receptor was derived from a young man in good health. CDR3 region: CASSQEGRAGEAFF. The DNA for the CDR3 is TGTGCCAGCAGCCAAGAAGGCAGGGCGGGCGAAGCTTTCTTT.